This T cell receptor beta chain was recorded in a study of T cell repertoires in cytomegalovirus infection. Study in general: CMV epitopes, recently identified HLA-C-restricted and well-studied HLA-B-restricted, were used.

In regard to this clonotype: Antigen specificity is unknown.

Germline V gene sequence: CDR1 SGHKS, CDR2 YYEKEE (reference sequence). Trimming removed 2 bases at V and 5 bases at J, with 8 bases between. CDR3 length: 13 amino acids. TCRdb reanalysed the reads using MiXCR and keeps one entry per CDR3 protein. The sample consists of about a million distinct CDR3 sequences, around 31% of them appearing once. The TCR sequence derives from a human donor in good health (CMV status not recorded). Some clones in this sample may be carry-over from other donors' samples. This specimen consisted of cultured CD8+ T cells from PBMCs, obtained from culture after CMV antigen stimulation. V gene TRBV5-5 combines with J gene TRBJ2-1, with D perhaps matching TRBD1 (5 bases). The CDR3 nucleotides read TGTGCCAGCAGCTTCGGACATCACAATGAGCAGTTCTTC. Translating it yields CASSFGHHNEQFF.